This section outlines one TCR beta chain sequence together with its context. The clone's antigen remains unknown. The record has no base qualities; no much larger clone is one base away. The immunoSEQ Assay, a bias-controlled multiplex PCR, was used to amplify TCRbeta CDR3 regions from genomic DNA. As for how the authors treated the data: The number of nucleated cells in each sample was estimated by amplification of reference gene primers within the assay. To quantify the absolute abundance of each unique TCRbeta CDR3 rearrangement, sequence reads were collapsed and filtered. For each sample, productive Simpson clonality was calculated as the square root of Simpson's diversity index across productive rearrangements. TCRdb took this table from immuneACCESS and kept in-frame rearrangements with V and J called. Such tables lack part of the clones; where checked against another copy, unresolved V genes explain under half of the gap, and the rest is unexplained. D and trimming come from the DNA, and the V and J calls and clone size come from that table. This sample lists fewer than 400,000 clones; 85% were detected once. Of the sample, approximately 1.9% is held by the ten largest clones.

Relative to germline, V is 4 bases shorter and J is 1 base shorter, with 10 bases between their ends. The germline V gene encodes CDR1 KGHSH and CDR2 LQKENI. Spanning cysteine to phenylalanine, the CDR3 consists of 14 amino acids. CDR3 DNA only is kept here, 42 bases in frame from base 1. This entry comes from a study of blood T cell repertoires in COVID-19 (dated by TCRdb to 2019 to 2021). As for the study more broadly: Samples covering the acute and convalescent phases of COVID-19 were provided by collaborators in the United States, Italy and Spain. The material from the prospective study consisted of cDNA or gDNA derived from T cells, B-cell-depleted T cells, or PBMCs. The dataset comprised deeply sampled blood TCRbeta repertoires from subjects exposed to, actively infected with, or recovered from COVID-19. The repertoires were released in a freely available public database intended as a resource for research on the immune response to SARS-CoV-2. The samples were drawn from the first 160 participants of the ongoing ImmuneRACE study and from 1,254 subjects provided by 6 global collaborators. The sample metadata nearly always contained a de-identified subject ID, COVID-19 status, age in years and sex. Where available, HLA class I and class II types were obtained from metadata supplied by the sample provider rather than from assay-based typing.

In the prospective study, participants were 18 to 89 years old, resided in 24 geographic areas of the United States, and were enrolled through a virtual design. In the prospective study, participants were assigned to cohorts based on the clinical history participants reported in a screening survey and a study questionnaire. Exposed participants had been in contact with someone with a PCR-confirmed or clinician-diagnosed COVID-19 case within 2 weeks of study entry. In the prospective study, whole blood, serum and a nasopharyngeal or oropharyngeal swab were collected from each participant by mobile phlebotomists. Additional blood draws and questionnaires over an approximately 2-month period could optionally be provided by prospective study participants. Blood samples from the prospective study were shipped frozen or at room temperature prior to DNA extraction. The full study reports these points: The quantity of clinical and demographic metadata differed by source and by participant and was supplied without curation.

The specimen was PBMCs or T cells enriched from blood (not recorded which). This sequence was found in a young woman who had been exposed to COVID-19. This chain joins TRBV18 to TRBJ2-5; a confident D gene designation cannot be given. The CDR3 protein sequence reads: CASSHETCQETQYF. The DNA sequence is TGTGCCAGCTCACACGAGACTTGCCAAGAGACCCAGTACTTC.